Listed here are 23 T cell receptor beta chains from one sample, sequenced in a study of post-analysis software for immune sequencing data. Study results and caveats: The five TRBV segments detected at higher frequency in patients than in controls included TRBV5-6, TRBV5-1 and TRBV20-1.

These receptors have no identified antigens. The TCR beta cDNA libraries carried unique molecular identifiers. TCRdb called the PCR reads again in MiXCR, with one record for every CDR3 protein. Of around 400,000 distinct CDR3 sequences in the sample, around a third were seen once. Sample: blood. All receptors derive from a girl aged 10 to 17 with multiple sclerosis.

This rearrangement joins TRBV20-1 to TRBJ2-1, with 10 bases identical to TRBD2. Trimming at V came to 5 bases and at J to 8 bases, leaving 12 bases not matched to a gene. The length of the CDR3 is 15 residues. CDR1 and CDR2 from the germline V gene are DFQATT and SNEGSKA (reference sequence). This chain's CDR3 is CSASVAGGRGYEQFF. In DNA form, the CDR3 reads TGCAGTGCTTCCGTAGCGGGGGGCCGCGGCTATGAGCAGTTCTTC.

This clonotype was counted a few times. This chain's CDR3 is CSVWTALNTEAFF. The DNA for the CDR3 is TGCAGCGTTTGGACAGCCCTAAACACTGAAGCTTTCTTT. The J gene is TRBJ1-1, the V gene TRBV29-1; D might be TRBD1 (6 bases). V was pared by 5 bases and J by 2 bases, with 12 bases between. The CDR3 extends over 13 amino acids. Germline loops: CDR1 SQVTM, CDR2 ANQGSEA.

Points on this clonotype: This may come from a read error, since a much larger clone is one base off. The chain is built from TRBV6-5 and TRBJ2-5; 7 bases line up with TRBD2. The germline V gene has CDR1 MNHEY and CDR2 SVGAGI. This CDR3 is built from 12 residues. The CDR3 protein is CAGSYGGETQYF. CDR3 DNA: TGTGCCGGCAGTTACGGGGGGGAGACCCAGTACTTC.

For this clonotype: As the CDR3 is not closed by the conserved phenylalanine or tryptophan, this likely results from a read error. The genes are TRBV6-6 and TRBJ1-1, with 7 nucleotides matching TRBD1. This CDR3 is 11 amino acids long. In germline, CDR1 is MNHNY, CDR2 SVGAGI (reference sequence). V shed 6 bases, J shed 5 bases, and the junction held 0 bases outside the gene matches. In DNA form, the CDR3 reads TGTGCCAGCAGGACAGGGACTGAAGCTTTCTTG. Protein: CASRTGTEAFL.

This clonotype turned up a few times. The chain is built from TRBV4-1 and TRBJ2-1; TRBD2 might be the D (6 bases). Trimming pared 1 base from V and 9 bases from J, leaving 10 bases between. CDR1 MGHRA and CDR2 YSYEKL come from the germline V gene. The CDR3 loop spans 13 amino acids. CDR3 DNA: TGCGCCAGCAGCCAAGTGGGGGGTAGTGAGCAGTTCTTC. Its translation: CASSQVGGSEQFF.

This clonotype was detected only a few times. V and J are TRBV7-9 and TRBJ2-7; D is ambiguous. With 8 bases removed from V and 2 bases from J, the gap between germline ends came to 10 bases. CDR1 SEHNR and CDR2 FQNEAQ come from the germline V gene (reference sequence). The CDR3 length is 12 residues. CDR3 protein: CASGHTAYEQYF. CDR3 DNA sequence: TGTGCCAGCGGGCATACGGCCTACGAGCAGTACTTC.

The chain is built from TRBV5-5 and TRBJ2-5, with a tentative D call TRBD2 (5 bases). The J call is uncertain, as TRBJ2-7 better fits the DNA end. CDR3 length equals 12 residues. Germline loops: CDR1 SGHKS, CDR2 YYEKEE (reference sequence). As DNA, the CDR3 is TGTGCCAGCAGCTCGGTCGGGGACGAGCAGTACTTC. It translates to CASSSVGDEQYF.

In its sample, this clonotype was seen a few times. The V and J genes are TRBV6-2 or TRBV6-3 and TRBJ2-5; 11 positions match TRBD1. The end of the DNA fits TRBJ2-7 better, so the J call may be wrong. The germline V gene has CDR1 MNHEY and CDR2 SVGEGT. The CDR3 contains 15 residues. CDR3 sequence: CASSPWTGGEDEQYF. CDR3 sequence (DNA): TGTGCCAGCAGTCCTTGGACAGGGGGCGAGGACGAGCAGTACTTC.

This rearrangement joins TRBV6-2 or TRBV6-3 to TRBJ2-1, with a tentative D call TRBD2 (5 bases). Germline lookup yields CDR1 MNHEY and CDR2 SVGEGT. The germline V and J ends were trimmed by 4 bases and 1 base, with 17 bases remaining between them. This CDR3 has 17 residues. This CDR3 reads CASSSAAERPSYNEQFF. For the CDR3, the DNA is TGTGCCAGCAGTTCCGCAGCCGAGCGGCCATCCTACAATGAGCAGTTCTTC.

This clonotype was observed a handful of times. The chain links TRBV6-2 or TRBV6-3 to TRBJ1-5; D might be TRBD1 (6 bases). The CDR3 is 16 amino acids. Germline V gene sequence: CDR1 MNHEY, CDR2 SVGEGT. V was pared by 7 bases and J by 0 bases, with 16 bases between. The CDR3 DNA reads TGTGCCAGCAACGGACGGACAGATTATAGCAATCAGCCCCAGCATTTT. Its protein is CASNGRTDYSNQPQHF.

The chain is built from TRBV20-1 and TRBJ1-1; D possibly corresponds to TRBD1 (6 bases). The germline gives CDR1 DFQATT, CDR2 SNEGSKA (reference sequence). The ends were cut back, 3 bases at V and 0 bases at J, with 14 bases in the middle. This CDR3 is built from 15 residues. DNA of the CDR3: TGCAGTGCTAGGTTGACAGGCTCGGTGAACACTGAAGCTTTCTTT. Translating it yields CSARLTGSVNTEAFF.

This clonotype turned up a few times. The chain couples TRBV7-2 to TRBJ2-5; either TRBD1 or TRBD2 may fit D (6 bases each). The CDR3 extends over 16 amino acids. Germline CDR1 is SGHTA and CDR2 is FQGNSA. The V gene lost 1 base and the J gene lost 5 bases, with 17 bases spanning the gap. In nucleotides, the CDR3 is TGTGCCAGCAGCTTAGGATTGGTTTGGGGGGCCGAGACCCAGTACTTC. This encodes CASSLGLVWGAETQYF.

V gene TRBV6-2 or TRBV6-3 combines with J gene TRBJ1-4; 7 nucleotides match TRBD1. The CDR3 consists of 15 residues. The V and J ends lost 7 bases and 8 bases, in that order; junction bases with no gene match: 13. Germline CDR1 and CDR2: MNHEY and SVGEGT. CDR3 DNA sequence: TGTGCCAGCACCACCCAGGACAGGCGAAAGGAAAAACTGTTTTTT. It codes for CASTTQDRRKEKLFF.

This chain links TRBV28 with TRBJ2-1; no clear D. Trimming shortened V by 6 bases and J by 4 bases, and 7 bases separated the two germline ends. Germline values: CDR1 MDHEN, CDR2 SYDVKM. The CDR3 is made up of 12 amino acids. The CDR3 protein is CASRGWYNEQFF. In nucleotides, the CDR3 is TGTGCCAGCAGGGGTTGGTACAATGAGCAGTTCTTC.

This clonotype has just a few counts. This chain joins TRBV7-9 and TRBJ2-7; D is unresolved. The CDR3 runs 13 residues. CDR1 is SEHNR and CDR2 is FQNEAQ in the germline V gene (reference sequence). V was shortened by 1 base and J by 3 bases, with 7 bases between the two germline ends. The CDR3 loop is CASSLGVYYEQYF. As DNA, the CDR3 is TGTGCCAGCAGCTTAGGTGTGTACTACGAGCAGTACTTC. Filled out from reference TRBV7-9 and TRBJ2-7, the complete variable domain reads DTGVSQNPRHKITKRGQNVTFRCDPISEHNRLYWYRQTLGQGPEFLTYFQNEAQLEKSRLLSDRFSAERPKGSFSTLEIQRTEQGDSAMYLCASSLGVYYEQYFGPGTRLTVT.

The V gene is TRBV2, the J gene TRBJ2-1, with 7 bases matching TRBD1. J lost 7 bases, V lost 7 bases, and 13 bases had no gene match. CDR1 and CDR2 (germline): SNHLY, FYNNEI. The CDR3 runs 15 residues. Here the CDR3 reads CASTQETGSGNEQFF. The DNA for the CDR3 is TGTGCCAGCACTCAAGAGACAGGGTCGGGAAATGAGCAGTTCTTC. The whole variable domain, remainder taken from reference TRBV2 and TRBJ2-1, is EPEVTQTPSHQVTQMGQEVILRCVPISNHLYFYWYRQILGQKVEFLVSFYNNEISEKSEIFDDQFSVERPDGSNFTLKIRSTKLEDSAMYFCASTQETGSGNEQFFGPGTRLTVL.

This clonotype was observed a handful of times. This chain uses TRBV20-1 with TRBJ2-3; 8 nucleotides line up with TRBD1. The J segment lost 6 bases and the V segment lost 0 bases, leaving 11 bases of the junction unmatched. Germline loops: CDR1 DFQATT, CDR2 SNEGSKA (reference sequence). The CDR3 consists of 16 residues. The CDR3: CSARDNDRGSSDTQYF. The CDR3 nucleotides read TGCAGTGCTAGAGATAACGACAGGGGATCGAGTGATACGCAGTATTTT.

The CDR3 DNA reads TGTGCCAGCAGCTCATCCCGTGGGACAGGGCTCTACGAGCAGTACTTC. It encodes CASSSSRGTGLYEQYF. The chain has TRBV7-9 and TRBJ2-7, with 9 bases that match TRBD1. The CDR3 contains 16 residues. Trimming removed 4 bases from V and 3 bases from J; junction bases left unmatched: 10. CDR1 is SEHNR and CDR2 is FQNEAQ in the germline V gene (reference sequence).

This clonotype was counted between two and nine times. CDR3 nucleotide sequence: TGCAGCGTTGGGGGACAGGGGGACTCTGGCTACACCTTC. Its translation: CSVGGQGDSGYTF. The gene calls are TRBV29-1 and TRBJ1-2; the match to TRBD1 covers 11 bases. This CDR3 has 13 amino acids. V lost 4 bases, J lost 7 bases, and 5 bases stayed unmatched. Germline lookup yields CDR1 SQVTM and CDR2 ANQGSEA.

The V gene is TRBV7-2, the J gene TRBJ2-5; TRBD1 matches at 8 bases. The CDR3 totals 15 residues. Germline CDR1 SGHTA, CDR2 FQGNSA. Trimming removed 3 bases from V and 5 bases from J; junction bases left unmatched: 8. The CDR3 is CASSFDRGNRETQYF. The CDR3 nucleotides are TGTGCCAGCAGCTTCGACAGGGGTAATAGGGAGACCCAGTACTTC.

The chain couples TRBV28 to TRBJ1-2; 10 positions agree with TRBD1. Germline-derived CDR1 and CDR2 are MDHEN and SYDVKM. The trim removed 6 bases at V and 6 bases at J, leaving 10 bases unmatched. The CDR3 spans 15 residues. Written as DNA, the CDR3 is TGTGCCAGCAGCCCTGGACAGGGGGGAAAAAATGGCTACACCTTC. This codes for CASSPGQGGKNGYTF.

The CDR3 loop reads CASSVGQLNTEAFF. CDR3 coding DNA: TGTGCCAGCAGTGTGGGACAGCTTAACACTGAAGCTTTCTTT. The rearrangement links TRBV2 to TRBJ1-1; 7 nucleotides align to TRBD1. The CDR3 totals 14 residues. Germline V gene lookup returns CDR1 SNHLY and CDR2 FYNNEI. The V and J ends lost 4 bases and 2 bases, in that order; junction bases with no gene match: 4.

The chain combines TRBV7-3 with TRBJ2-1; 10 nucleotides align to TRBD2. Germline lookup yields CDR1 SGHTA and CDR2 FQGTGA. V lost 4 bases and J lost 9; bases outside the gene matches: 12. The CDR3 extends over 16 amino acids. CDR3 sequence: CASSWGNLAGEGEQFF. CDR3 nucleotides: TGTGCCAGCAGCTGGGGAAACCTAGCGGGGGAGGGTGAGCAGTTCTTC.